Sequencing of this T cell receptor (beta chain) was carried out in a study of OX40 agonist ivuxolimab in advanced cancers. Study-wide context: Earlier treatment with anti-PD-1, anti-PD-L1 or anti-CTLA-4 was permitted, and roughly 40% had received some. Study-level results: Clones of CD4+ and CD8+ blood T cells grew by week 6 at doses of 0.1 to 3.0 mg/kg.

With V trimmed by 8 bases and J by 3 bases, 9 bases remained unmatched. Germline V gene lookup returns CDR1 SEHNR and CDR2 FQNEAQ (reference sequence). The CDR3 runs to 15 residues. Method: immunoSEQ multiplex PCR; TCRdb's copy keeps in-frame clones and lacks some. The table has 65,000 to 75,000 clones, around 83% seen once; the top ten hold 0.35% to 0.5%. With regard to this clone: The antigen remains undetermined.

If patients had autoimmune disease history or systemic immunosuppression, they were excluded. The chain uses TRBV7-9 and TRBJ1-2, with TRBD1 matching 10 bases. The sample in question was CD4+ or CD8+ T cells sorted from blood, obtained in a trial of the OX40 agonist ivuxolimab. The receptor was isolated from an adult with an advanced solid tumor such as melanoma, head and neck, liver or kidney cancer. This CDR3 reads CASSDTGTGDYGYTF. Here the CDR3 DNA reads TGTGCCAGCTCCGATACCGGGACAGGGGACTATGGCTACACCTTC.